These 12 T cell receptor beta chains were all obtained from the same sample, sequenced in a study of blood T cell repertoires in COVID-19. Clones were read by immunoSEQ multiplex PCR, and TCRdb kept only the in-frame ones, dropping some. The sample carries 330,000 or so clones, approximately 92% recorded once. Specimen: PBMCs or T cells enriched from blood (not recorded which). The receptor source for this set is a woman in her 30s who had recovered from COVID-19.

This clone occurred a few times. This rearrangement joins TRBV5-4 to TRBJ2-2; TRBD2 might be the D (6 bases). CDR3 length equals 17 residues. V was clipped by 1 base and J by 4 bases, with 17 bases between them. Looked up from germline, CDR1 is SGHNT and CDR2 is YYREEE (reference sequence). DNA for the CDR3: TGTGCCAGCAGCTTGTCTGGCGGGGCCCTACCCACCGGGGAGCTGTTTTTT. Amino acid sequence: CASSLSGGALPTGELFF.

The rearrangement joins TRBV28 to TRBJ1-2; TRBD1 might be the D (6 bases). V was cut by 5 bases and J by 8 bases, with 18 bases left in between. The CDR3 covers 14 residues. Germline V lookup: CDR1 MDHEN, CDR2 SYDVKM. The CDR3 DNA reads TGTGCCAGCAGTCGCTACAGGGATCCGGGGGGCTACACCTTC. Translating gives CASSRYRDPGGYTF.

The J gene is TRBJ2-2, the V gene TRBV2; D not resolved. V was trimmed by 4 bases and J by 3 bases, leaving 6 bases between them. This CDR3 has 13 amino acids. Germline V gene sequence: CDR1 SNHLY, CDR2 FYNNEI. The CDR3 sequence is CASSVTDTGELFF. In DNA form, the CDR3 reads TGTGCCAGCAGTGTTACAGACACCGGGGAGCTGTTTTTT.

Worth noting for this clone: At one boundary the junction diverges from the germline segment, which might be a read error. The rearrangement joins TRBV6-5 to TRBJ2-1; TRBD2 matches 8 bases. CDR3 size: 15 residues. CDR1 is MNHEY and CDR2 is SVGAGI in the germline V gene. The CDR3 region has the DNA TGTGCCAGCAGAAATAGCGGGATCTCCGACAATGAGCAGTTCTTC. This gives the protein CASRNSGISDNEQFF.

In its sample, this clone was seen once. The chain couples TRBV12-3 or TRBV12-4 to TRBJ2-5; 7 bases map to TRBD1. The CDR3 is 12 amino acids. J gave up 5 bases and V 5 bases, and 2 bases lay outside the gene matches. CDR3 region: CASSRGLETQYF. CDR3 sequence (DNA): TGTGCCAGCAGTAGGGGGCTGGAGACCCAGTACTTC.

The chain employs TRBV6-5 and TRBJ1-2; D might be TRBD1 (5 bases). The CDR3 consists of 13 residues. Germline lookup yields CDR1 MNHEY and CDR2 SVGAGI. V lost 7 bases and J 4 bases, leaving 13 bases between the germline ends. The CDR3 nucleotides are TGTGCCAGCAAGTTATCGGGGGGCTATGGCTACACCTTC. This sequence encodes CASKLSGGYGYTF.

This rearrangement joins TRBV28 to TRBJ2-5; D call uncertain. From germline, CDR1 is MDHEN and CDR2 SYDVKM. The CDR3 sequence is 11 residues long. V was shortened by 3 bases and J by 6 bases, with 5 bases between the two germline ends. The CDR3 coding sequence is TGTGCCAGCAGTTTCAGGCAGACCCAGTACTTC. This codes for CASSFRQTQYF. The whole variable domain, remainder taken from reference TRBV28 and TRBJ2-5, is DVKVTQSSRYLVKRTGEKVFLECVQDMDHENMFWYRQDPGLGLRLIYFSYDVKMKEKGDIPEGYSVSREKKERFSLILESASTNQTSMYLCASSFRQTQYFGPGTRLLVL.

This chain connects TRBV28 to TRBJ2-7; 8 bases fit TRBD2. This CDR3 region has 14 residues. J gave up 3 bases and V 6 bases, and 7 bases lay outside the gene matches. The germline CDR1 and CDR2 sequences are MDHEN and SYDVKM. This chain's CDR3 is CASSAAGRDYEQYF. CDR3 nucleotide sequence: TGTGCCAGCAGCGCGGCCGGGAGGGACTACGAGCAGTACTTC.

This CDR3 reads CASRGGQGGTEAFF. The CDR3 nucleotides are TGTGCCAGCAGGGGGGGACAGGGTGGCACTGAAGCTTTCTTT. This sequence joins TRBV7-9 and TRBJ1-1; TRBD1 agrees at 9 bases. There are 14 residues in the CDR3. J was trimmed by 4 bases and V by 6 bases; bases with no gene match: 6. Germline loops: CDR1 SEHNR, CDR2 FQNEAQ (reference sequence).

The gene calls are TRBV7-9 and TRBJ1-2; 7 bases match TRBD1. Germline V gives CDR1 SEHNR, CDR2 FQNEAQ (reference sequence). This CDR3 has 13 amino acids. V was pared by 5 bases and J by 6 bases, with 6 bases of the junction left unmatched. Here the CDR3 reads CASSIRQGHGYTF. The CDR3 DNA is TGTGCCAGCAGCATTCGACAGGGACATGGCTACACCTTC.

This clone appeared a single time. This rearrangement joins TRBV6-2 or TRBV6-3 to TRBJ2-1; 8 bases map to TRBD2. V lost 6 bases and J lost 0; bases outside the gene matches: 7. Germline V CDR1 and CDR2: MNHEY, SVGEGT. The CDR3 consists of 16 residues. CDR3 sequence reads: CASSSPGTSSYNEQFF. The DNA of the CDR3 is TGTGCCAGCAGCTCCCCCGGGACTAGCTCCTACAATGAGCAGTTCTTC.

Remarks on this clone: Compared with germline, one end of the junction differs, possibly owing to a read error. This chain joins TRBV2 and TRBJ2-7; 12 positions agree with TRBD2. This CDR3 spans 15 amino acids. CDR1 and CDR2 (germline): SNHLY, FYNNEI. CDR3 sequence (DNA): TGTGCCAGCAGGGAAGGACTAGCGGGGCTCTACGAGCAGTACTTC. It translates to CASREGLAGLYEQYF.